This entry concerns a single T cell receptor (beta chain). The antigen is undetermined. Germline CDR1 and CDR2: SGHNT and YYREEE (reference sequence). This CDR3 is 15 amino acids long. V lost 7 bases and J lost 8; bases outside the gene matches: 10. The data were obtained in a study of T cell repertoires in cytomegalovirus infection. Overall study context: As its CMV epitopes, the study selected recently identified HLA-C-restricted and well-studied HLA-B-restricted targets. Indications of both CMV infection and matching HLA type were provided by public TCR beta signatures.

Findings and caveats of the study: Summed public TCR beta family frequency identified CMV carriers bearing the relevant HLA. The ex vivo response showed dominance by HLA-C-restricted CMV-specific TCR beta clonotypes.

TCRdb re-derived calls from the reads in MiXCR, one entry per CDR3 protein. The repertoire holds 550,000 to 850,000 distinct CDR3 sequences, with about 33% as singletons. The source is a human donor in good health (CMV status not recorded). Some clones in this sample may be carry-over from other donors' samples. The source material was cultured PBMCs, sampled from culture after CMV antigen stimulation. V is TRBV5-4 and J is TRBJ2-1; TRBD1 aligns across 12 bases. For the CDR3, the DNA is TGTGCCAGCCGCTCCCGGGACAGGGGGCAGGATGAGCAGTTCTTC. Translating it yields CASRSRDRGQDEQFF.